These T cell receptor beta chains were read from a single sample in a study of T cells in Graves' hyperthyroidism and ophthalmopathy. TCRdb processed the multiplex PCR reads anew with MiXCR; each CDR3 protein has one entry. The data show about 96,000 distinct CDR3 sequences, about 51% seen once. Sequences were obtained from blood. Receptors originate from a woman in her thirties or forties with Graves' hyperthyroidism. Each CDR3 is given with its conserved first and last residue. The order of the fields is CDR3 protein, CDR3 DNA, D gene, J gene, clone size, V gene. The D gene is left open where the match is weak. Size tells how often a clone was seen (once, few, many) or the class of an expanded clone, and some rows leave it out.

CDR3aa: CASSLDHTGSYEQYF
CDR3nt: TGCGCCAGCAGCTTGGACCACACAGGCTCCTACGAGCAGTACTTC
d_gene: .
j_gene: TRBJ2-7
abundance: many
v_gene: TRBV5-1

CDR3aa: CASSLVGGSGAEAFF
CDR3nt: TGTGCCAGCAGCTTAGTGGGGGGGAGTGGGGCTGAAGCTTTCTTT
d_gene: .
j_gene: TRBJ1-1
abundance: many
v_gene: TRBV7-8

CDR3aa: CASSTGKGGQYF
CDR3nt: TGTGCCAGCAGTACGGGGAAGGGTGGGCAGTACTTC
d_gene: .
j_gene: TRBJ2-7
abundance: .
v_gene: TRBV12-3/TRBV12-4

CDR3aa: CSARGASKSGLEQYF
CDR3nt: TGCAGTGCCCGAGGGGCTAGTAAGTCTGGGCTCGAGCAGTACTTC
d_gene: .
j_gene: TRBJ2-7
abundance: many
v_gene: TRBV20-1

CDR3aa: CASSGLSGTYGYTF
CDR3nt: TGCGCCAGCAGTGGACTTAGTGGGACCTATGGCTACACCTTC
d_gene: .
j_gene: TRBJ1-2
abundance: many
v_gene: TRBV10-1

CDR3aa: CASSTVVGYEQYF
CDR3nt: TGCGCCAGCAGCACGGTCGTGGGCTACGAGCAGTACTTC
d_gene: .
j_gene: TRBJ2-7
abundance: few
v_gene: TRBV5-1

CDR3aa: CASSPVGGPYEQYF
CDR3nt: TGTGCCAGCAGCCCTGTGGGGGGCCCCTACGAGCAGTACTTC
d_gene: .
j_gene: TRBJ2-7
abundance: .
v_gene: TRBV7-2

CDR3aa: CASKDSSLEGNYGYTF
CDR3nt: TGTGCCAGCAAAGACAGCAGTTTAGAGGGTAACTATGGCTACACCTTC
d_gene: .
j_gene: TRBJ1-2
abundance: .
v_gene: TRBV25-1

CDR3aa: CSARDRTQTGELFF
CDR3nt: TGCAGTGCTAGAGATAGGACTCAAACCGGGGAGCTGTTTTTT
d_gene: .
j_gene: TRBJ2-2
abundance: many
v_gene: TRBV20-1

CDR3aa: CSASWYGRGETQYF
CDR3nt: TGCAGTGCGAGTTGGTACGGGAGGGGGGAGACCCAGTACTTC
d_gene: TRBD2
j_gene: TRBJ2-5
abundance: .
v_gene: TRBV20-1

CDR3aa: CATSDRSVLYRSYTF
CDR3nt: TGTGCCACCAGTGACCGGTCGGTCCTCTATCGGAGCTACACCTTC
d_gene: .
j_gene: TRBJ1-2
abundance: .
v_gene: TRBV24-1

CDR3aa: CASSAPSGRMVGELFF
CDR3nt: TGTGCCAGCAGCGCCCCTAGCGGGAGAATGGTCGGGGAGCTGTTTTTT
d_gene: TRBD2
j_gene: TRBJ2-2
abundance: many
v_gene: TRBV7-9

CDR3aa: CASSPTGLEAFF
CDR3nt: TGTGCCAGCAGCCCGACAGGTTTAGAAGCTTTCTTT
d_gene: .
j_gene: TRBJ1-1
abundance: .
v_gene: TRBV7-2

CDR3aa: CASSAGGWSNQPQHF
CDR3nt: TGTGCCAGCAGCGCCGGGGGGTGGAGCAATCAGCCCCAGCATTTT
d_gene: .
j_gene: TRBJ1-5
abundance: .
v_gene: TRBV11-2

CDR3aa: CASRFPPGQARGYTF
CDR3nt: TGTGCCAGCAGGTTCCCGCCCGGACAGGCTAGAGGCTACACCTTC
d_gene: TRBD1
j_gene: TRBJ1-2
abundance: many
v_gene: TRBV2

CDR3aa: CSTRTGGGNEAFF
CDR3nt: TGCAGCACCCGGACAGGGGGAGGCAATGAAGCTTTCTTT
d_gene: TRBD1
j_gene: TRBJ1-1
abundance: .
v_gene: TRBV29-1

CDR3aa: CSAFSGRGTDTQYF
CDR3nt: TGCAGTGCTTTTAGCGGGAGGGGCACAGATACGCAGTATTTT
d_gene: TRBD2
j_gene: TRBJ2-3
abundance: many
v_gene: TRBV20-1

CDR3aa: CASSFLGGQGVFNQPQHF
CDR3nt: TGTGCCAGCAGTTTCCTTGGGGGGCAGGGAGTTTTCAATCAGCCCCAGCATTTT
d_gene: .
j_gene: TRBJ1-5
abundance: .
v_gene: TRBV2

CDR3aa: CSAREGSGSSYEQYF
CDR3nt: TGCAGTGCTAGAGAGGGTAGCGGGAGCTCCTACGAGCAGTACTTC
d_gene: TRBD2
j_gene: TRBJ2-7
abundance: few
v_gene: TRBV20-1

CDR3aa: CSPLRQGPGANVLTF
CDR3nt: TGCAGCCCCCTGAGACAGGGGCCGGGGGCCAACGTCCTGACTTTC
d_gene: TRBD1
j_gene: TRBJ2-6
abundance: .
v_gene: TRBV29-1

CDR3aa: CASSATGGGTEAFF
CDR3nt: TGTGCCAGCAGCGCGACAGGGGGAGGCACTGAAGCTTTCTTT
d_gene: TRBD1
j_gene: TRBJ1-1
abundance: .
v_gene: TRBV25-1

CDR3aa: CASSPWGQARTQYF
CDR3nt: TGTGCCAGCAGTCCCTGGGGGCAGGCAAGGACCCAGTACTTC
d_gene: .
j_gene: TRBJ2-5
abundance: .
v_gene: TRBV12-3/TRBV12-4

CDR3aa: CASSQGLGQGREKLFF
CDR3nt: TGTGCCAGCAGCCAAGGCCTGGGACAGGGGCGAGAAAAACTGTTTTTT
d_gene: TRBD1
j_gene: TRBJ1-4
abundance: .
v_gene: TRBV7-2

CDR3aa: CAISESRWVAGWIEQYF
CDR3nt: TGTGCCATCAGTGAGTCACGGTGGGTAGCGGGATGGATTGAGCAGTACTTC
d_gene: TRBD2
j_gene: TRBJ2-7
abundance: many
v_gene: TRBV10-3